The clone carrying this T cell receptor beta chain was found a few times. The data derive from a study of metastatic and nonmetastatic thyroid tumors. Germline V gene lookup returns CDR1 MDHEN and CDR2 SYDVKM. The V and J ends lost 5 bases and 2 bases, in that order; junction bases with no gene match: 14. There are 17 residues in the CDR3. TCRdb used MiXCR to call clones anew from the PCR reads. The table lists about 43,000 clones, under 4% of them singletons, with approximately 10% in the top ten. All patients reached thyroid surgery having received no treatment beforehand. V and J are TRBV28 and TRBJ1-2; TRBD1 matches 7 bases. This clonotype was sampled from a female donor with papillary thyroid cancer or a benign thyroid nodule (not recorded which). Some clones in this sample may be carry-over from other donors' samples. Material: blood. The CDR3 DNA is TGTGCCAGCAGTACCCTGATTACGCGGGGACAGAACTATGGCTACACCTTC. Translation gives CASSTLITRGQNYGYTF.